This T cell receptor beta chain was identified in a study of PD-1 blockade in classical Hodgkin lymphoma. Study overall: Patients in the cohort were put on intravenous nivolumab, 3 mg/kg every 2 weeks. Findings of the study overall: Before treatment, complete responders showed about the same diversity as newly diagnosed patients. Compared with baseline, CD4+ but not CD8+ TCR diversity had risen significantly by C4D1. Excluded were patients who started nivolumab under 1 year after ASCT, a group that had lower diversity.

The data were produced by immunoSEQ multiplex PCR, yet TCRdb's version contains in-frame clones alone and is incomplete. The sample includes 100,000 or so clones, 93% seen only once; the top ten take under 2%. Germline trimming cut 7 bases from V and 2 bases from J; bases unmatched to any gene: 8. This CDR3 has 17 amino acids. Germline-derived CDR1 and CDR2 are SGHTA and FQGNSA. Time point of the sample: cycle 4 day 1 (C4D1), after less than 7 weeks of nivolumab. No patient escaped relapse after autologous stem cell transplantation, and brentuximab vedotin exposure varied. Concerning this clone: What it binds is not known.

This material consisted of peripheral blood mononuclear cells (PBMCs), taken before the fourth cycle of nivolumab. The V call is TRBV7-2, the J call TRBJ2-7; 16 bases line up with TRBD2. The receptor was derived from a human donor with classical Hodgkin lymphoma. CDR3 in amino acids: CASTGGLAGGIPYEQYF. The CDR3 bases are TGTGCCAGCACAGGGGGACTAGCGGGAGGGATACCCTACGAGCAGTACTTC.